This TCR beta chain was identified in a study of shared clonotypes between healthy human individuals (dated by TCRdb to about 2020). Describing the broader study: The cohort included a few men and a couple of women between 18 and 49 years of age. Blood TCR repertoires of several healthy adults were deeply sequenced to estimate repertoire size and the extent of clonotype sharing between individuals. For each donor, three plates each were used for CD4 naive and CD4 memory, two plates were used for CD8 naive, and one plate was used for CD8 memory. To increase sequencing depth and limit assay-specific biases, different laboratories used diverse techniques to prepare libraries and sequence TCR repertoires. Leukapheresis yielded between about 0.94 and 9.5 billion PBMCs per donor. Paper-wide results and their limitations: Across four donors, approximately 4.6% of naive CD4, roughly 3.5% of naive CD8, under 2.5% of memory CD4, and over 0.35% of memory CD8 clonotypes were shared. Based on pairwise subsampling, the degree of clonotype sharing among donors was expected to be affected by sequencing depth. Clonotypes shared by all four sorted-subset donors showed higher generation probabilities than non-shared clonotypes. Even with the large sequencing depth, rarefaction of the sorted-subset datasets indicated that sequencing was incomplete. The genetic and exposure-history diversity represented was limited by the small number of donors. Sampling was restricted to blood, and TCR repertoires in tissue are likely to differ from TCR repertoires in blood. Larger estimated clonotype richness was generally found for naive subsets than for memory subsets.

Using the deep immunoSEQ assay, multiplex PCR amplified TCR CDR3 regions from genomic DNA. Genomic DNA extracted from each cell subset was distributed evenly over all wells of several immunoSEQ 96-well plates, and each plate served as one replicate. For sorted subsets, each replicate PCR was loaded with approximately 200 ng genomic DNA, equivalent to about 30,000 T cell genomes. The purified libraries were quantified using a Qubit 3.0 fluorometer, sized with a Bioanalyzer 2100, and then quantified again using the KAPA Library Quantification kit. A separate single-read 150-cycle Illumina NextSeq 550 flow cell was used to sequence each immunoSEQ 96-well plate. The source study handled its data this way. Because the immunoSEQ output included only junctional sequences and no quality scores, the filtering could not be the same as the filtering used for full-length reads. To assign V/J genes and CDR3, sequences were annotated using PyIR, a Python wrapper for IgBLAST v1.9, with IMGT germline references. Any read was removed if the V/J assignment was weak (E-value above 1e-6), the CDR3 was missing, or the read contained stop codons, out-of-frame junctions, or ambiguous translated residues. V3J clonotypes were defined by identical inferred V gene, J gene, and CDR3 amino acid sequence. The percentage overlap between two repertoires was calculated by dividing the number of shared unique clonotypes by the size of the smaller repertoire. Three approaches were used to assess repertoire richness: RTK rarefaction, the Chao1 estimator, and Recon v2.1 estimates of unobserved clonotypes. OLGA was used to compute generation probabilities for all TCRbeta clonotypes that the gDNA method yielded from four donors. TCRdb retrieved this table from immuneACCESS and kept in-frame rearrangements only. Not all clones are present; in checked studies, unresolved V genes account for under half, and no reason is known for the remainder. V and J calls and clone size come straight from that table; D and trimming were deduced from the DNA. For this sample the table gives some 1,900,000 clones, of which about 95% were detected only once. The ten largest clones represent 1.2% of the sample.

For the CD8 naive samples, CD45RO-negative cells were positively selected for CCR7, yielding a CD45RA+CCR7+ population from which TemRA cells were excluded. The donors were healthy, HIV-negative adults with no recently reported acute infections or vaccinations. All donors were Caucasian adults living in Nashville, Tennessee, USA. After blood collection by leukapheresis, PBMCs were isolated using Ficoll-Histopaque density gradient centrifugation and then cryopreserved in the vapor phase of liquid nitrogen. Purity and quantity of every magnetically sorted T cell population were checked by analytical flow cytometry. Genomic DNA was isolated from every sorted fraction and measured by UV absorbance on a Nanodrop 2000c. As for this clone: Its antigen is unknown. There are no base qualities to consult, and no much larger clone falls within one base.

The sample was naive CD8+ T cells sorted from blood. The sample's cell subset or site label is to be understood as: CD45RA+CCR7+. The receptor's source is a man aged 18 to 30 in good health.

The CDR3 amino acid sequence is: CASSPRTEAKNIQYF. The DNA sequence is as follows: TGCGCCAGCAGTCCGAGGACAGAGGCCAAAAACATTCAGTACTTC. The sequence joins TRBV10-2 to TRBJ2-4; a tentative D match to TRBD1 spans 6 bases. From the cysteine through the phenylalanine, the CDR3 covers 15 amino acids. Left in the record is the CDR3 DNA by itself, 45 bases read in frame from the first base. CDR1 and CDR2, looked up from the germline V gene, are WSHSY and SAAADI. V sheds 5 bases and J sheds 1 base, leaving 12 bases between their ends.